The T cell receptor (beta chain) described here comes from a study of blood T cell repertoires in COVID-19. Study background: Samples taken during acute and convalescent COVID-19 were collected in the United States, Italy and Spain. T cells, B-cell-depleted T cells, or PBMCs provided the cDNA or gDNA that served as material.

In the source study's methods: Estimates of nucleated cell counts were drawn from the amplification of reference gene primers. The protocol was immunoSEQ multiplex PCR, while the TCRdb copy is restricted to in-frame clones and leaves out a portion. V, J and clone size are those of that table, while D and trimming were read from the DNA. This sample has tens of thousands of clones; around 81% occur once, and the top ten carry approximately 44%. Germline V gene lookup returns CDR1 MDHEN and CDR2 SYDVKM. The CDR3 has 14 residues. V dropped 6 bases and J dropped 3; count of bases not matched to a gene: 5.

Sequencing was performed on peripheral blood. The chain recombines TRBV28 with TRBJ1-3, with 7 bases aligning to TRBD1. This clonotype originated in a man older than 75 with acute or convalescent COVID-19. CDR3 sequence (DNA): TGTGCCAGCAGCTCAACAGGGGTTGGAAACACCATATATTTT. Its translation is CASSSTGVGNTIYF.